The 2 T cell receptor beta chains below were found in one sample sequenced in a study of T-cell memory formation after mild COVID-19. MiXCR, run by TCRdb on the 5' RACE reads, gives a single entry per CDR3 protein. The profile shows about 400,000 distinct CDR3 sequences, 14% of them singletons. Sample: PBMCs or a T cell subset sorted from them (not recorded which). Receptors originate from a man aged 18 to 30 who had mild COVID-19 (a few samples of this study predate the infection). Cell type and time point are not known.

The chain employs TRBV6-6 and TRBJ1-5; D may be TRBD1 (5 bases). Germline loops: CDR1 MNHNY, CDR2 SVGAGI (reference sequence). V lost 2 bases, J lost 7 bases, and 15 bases lay in between. This CDR3 has 15 amino acids. The CDR3: CASSYPGRTRQPQHF. Written as DNA, the CDR3 is TGTGCCAGCAGTTACCCGGGCAGGACACGGCAGCCCCAGCATTTT.

This chain connects TRBV7-2 to TRBJ2-2, with unresolved D. CDR1 is SGHTA, CDR2 FQGNSA, per germline. The V end lost 2 bases, the J end lost 4 bases, and 11 bases lay between the germline ends. The CDR3 length is 15 residues. The CDR3: CASSLSTGSTGELFF. CDR3 DNA: TGTGCCAGCAGCTTAAGTACCGGAAGCACCGGGGAGCTGTTTTTT.